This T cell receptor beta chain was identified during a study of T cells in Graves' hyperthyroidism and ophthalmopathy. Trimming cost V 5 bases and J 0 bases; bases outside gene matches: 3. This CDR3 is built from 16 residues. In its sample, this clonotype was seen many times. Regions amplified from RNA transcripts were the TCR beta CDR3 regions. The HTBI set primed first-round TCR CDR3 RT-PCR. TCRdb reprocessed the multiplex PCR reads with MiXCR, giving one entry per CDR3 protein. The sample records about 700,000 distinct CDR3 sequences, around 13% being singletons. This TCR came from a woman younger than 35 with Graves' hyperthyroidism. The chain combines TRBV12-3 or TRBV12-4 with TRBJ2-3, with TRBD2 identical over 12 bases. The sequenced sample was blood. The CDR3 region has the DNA TGTGCCAGCAGTATCGGACTAGCGGGAAGCACAGATACGCAGTATTTT. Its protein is CASSIGLAGSTDTQYF.